These 18 T cell receptor beta chains originate from one sample sequenced in a study of T cell responses to AZD1222 COVID-19 vaccine. The protocol was immunoSEQ multiplex PCR, while the TCRdb copy is restricted to in-frame clones and leaves out a portion. The sample lists some 100,000 clones; roughly nine tenths were seen once. The input for sequencing was peripheral blood, taken on day 0 of AZD1222 vaccination. All receptors derive from an adult in good health.

This rearrangement joins TRBV12-3 or TRBV12-4 to TRBJ2-3; the D is unclear. V lost 6 bases and J 2 bases, leaving 3 bases between the germline ends. The length of the CDR3 is 11 residues. DNA for the CDR3: TGTGCCAGCAGATCCACAGATACGCAGTATTTT. Translated, it gives CASRSTDTQYF.

The J gene is TRBJ1-2, the V gene TRBV18; TRBD1 matches 10 bases. Germline trimming cut 3 bases from V and 7 bases from J; bases unmatched to any gene: 5. The CDR3 consists of 14 residues. CDR1 and CDR2 from the germline V gene are KGHSH and LQKENI. The CDR3 here is CASSPSGQGSGYTF. The DNA for the CDR3 is TGTGCCAGCTCACCCTCGGGACAGGGGAGTGGCTACACCTTC.

CDR3 nucleotides: TGTGCCAGTAGCCGGGGACAACAGAAAAACTATGGCTACACCTTC. Amino acids: CASSRGQQKNYGYTF. This rearrangement joins TRBV19 to TRBJ1-2, with D tentatively TRBD1 (6 bases). This CDR3 has 15 amino acids. Deletions cut 6 bases from V and 2 bases from J, with 16 bases between. Germline CDR1 is LNHDA and CDR2 is SQIVND (reference sequence).

The chain links TRBV11-3 to TRBJ2-2; D is possibly TRBD2 (7 bases). CDR3 length equals 15 residues. Germline CDR1 and CDR2: SGHNT and YENEEA. V was shortened by 4 bases and J by 2 bases, with 11 bases between the two germline ends. The CDR3 loop is CASSSGGHNTGELFF. CDR3 sequence (DNA): TGTGCCAGCAGCTCGGGGGGACACAACACCGGGGAGCTGTTTTTT. Complete variable domain (other parts from reference TRBV11-3 and TRBJ2-2): EAGVVQSPRYKIIEKKQPVAFWCNPISGHNTLYWYLQNLGQGPELLIRYENEEAVDDSQLPKDRFSAERLKGVDSTLKIQPAELGDSAVYLCASSSGGHNTGELFFGEGSRLTVL.

The chain combines TRBV6-2 or TRBV6-3 with TRBJ2-3; D possibly corresponds to TRBD2 (6 bases). The CDR3 contains 15 residues. Looked up from germline, CDR1 is MNHEY and CDR2 is SVGEGT. V gave up 2 bases and J gave up 4 bases, with 13 bases separating them. The CDR3 DNA follows: TGTGCCAGCAGTTACCGCGGGGATAGAGCAGATACGCAGTATTTT. Translated, it gives CASSYRGDRADTQYF.

CDR3 sequence: CASSLGHSNTEAFF. Here the CDR3 DNA reads TGTGCCAGCAGCTTGGGACACTCCAACACTGAAGCTTTCTTT. V usage is TRBV11-2 and J usage is TRBJ1-1; D might be TRBD1 (6 bases). This CDR3 is 14 amino acids long. V was cut by 3 bases and J by 2 bases, with 10 bases left in between. Germline V lookup: CDR1 SGHAT, CDR2 FQNNGV.

The chain employs TRBV11-3 and TRBJ2-3; weak D call: TRBD2 (5 bases). V was shortened by 1 base and J by 4 bases, with 12 bases between the two germline ends. This CDR3 spans 15 amino acids. Germline V lookup: CDR1 SGHNT, CDR2 YENEEA. The CDR3 bases are TGTGCCAGCAGCTTAGCGGGATTACAGTCAGATACGCAGTATTTT. As protein: CASSLAGLQSDTQYF.

This clone was found a few times. The chain couples TRBV7-2 to TRBJ2-3, with D perhaps TRBD1 or TRBD2 (6 bases each). CDR1 and CDR2 from the germline V gene are SGHTA and FQGNSA. V lost 5 bases, J lost 3 bases, and 15 bases lay in between. This CDR3 has 15 residues. CDR3 sequence: CASSTMGGGTDTQYF. The CDR3, as DNA: TGTGCCAGCAGCACGATGGGGGGCGGGACAGATACGCAGTATTTT.

The chain combines TRBV6-1 with TRBJ2-5; 12 bases align to TRBD2. The germline V gene has CDR1 MNHNS and CDR2 SASEGT. V gave up 1 base and J gave up 4 bases; unmatched junction bases: 7. The CDR3 is 17 residues long. CDR3 coding DNA: TGTGCCAGCAGTGAAGAGACTAGCGGGAGTTGGAGAGAGACCCAGTACTTC. It is translated as CASSEETSGSWRETQYF.

The V call is TRBV7-4, the J call TRBJ1-6, with a possible D match to TRBD1 (5 bases). The V end lost 6 bases, the J end lost 12 bases, and 15 bases lay between the germline ends. The CDR3 has 13 amino acids. Germline CDR1 SGHVT, CDR2 SQSDAQ. CDR3 in DNA: TGTGCCAGCAGGGGGACTCTACAGGAACCCCTCCACTTT. Residues: CASRGTLQEPLHF.

The gene calls are TRBV12-3 or TRBV12-4 and TRBJ1-1, with D uncertain. The CDR3 sequence is 12 residues long. Trimming stripped 6 bases from V and 4 bases from J, with 9 bases between. CDR3 sequence: CASRGTGTEAFF. The CDR3, as DNA: TGTGCCAGCAGGGGAACTGGCACTGAAGCTTTCTTT.

J is TRBJ1-2 and V is TRBV29-1; possibly TRBD1 for D (6 bases). The CDR3 has 13 residues. Between the trimmed V and J ends, which lost 2 bases and 4 bases, there was a span of 11 bases. Germline V gene sequence: CDR1 SQVTM, CDR2 ANQGSEA. The CDR3 here is CSVETGTIYGYTF. For the CDR3, the DNA is TGCAGCGTTGAAACAGGGACGATCTATGGCTACACCTTC.

The chain has TRBV6-5 and TRBJ2-7; 9 bases align to TRBD1. Unmatched junction bases numbered 5, after V lost 4 bases and J lost 4 bases. The CDR3 is 14 residues long. Germline CDR1 MNHEY, CDR2 SVGAGI. The CDR3 DNA is TGTGCCAGCAGTTTGGACAGGGGTATTTACGAGCAGTACTTC. It is translated as CASSLDRGIYEQYF.

The genes are TRBV6-5 and TRBJ1-4; D is perhaps TRBD1 (5 bases). CDR3 length: 12 residues. Germline lookup yields CDR1 MNHEY and CDR2 SVGAGI. Trimming shortened V by 6 bases and J by 8 bases, and 10 bases separated the two germline ends. In DNA, the CDR3 is TGTGCCAGCAGACAAAACAGGGAAAAACTGTTTTTT. Amino acids: CASRQNREKLFF.

The chain links TRBV7-9 to TRBJ1-1; D not resolved. Germline V gene sequence: CDR1 SEHNR, CDR2 FQNEAQ (reference sequence). The CDR3 loop spans 15 amino acids. Trimming stripped 4 bases from V and 4 bases from J, with 16 bases between. The CDR3 region is CASSYLEGGITEAFF. The CDR3, as DNA: TGTGCCAGCAGCTACCTAGAAGGAGGGATCACTGAAGCTTTCTTT.

The V call is TRBV7-2, the J call TRBJ2-2, with a tentative D call TRBD1 (5 bases). Trimming stripped 5 bases from V and 1 base from J, with 11 bases between. CDR1 SGHTA and CDR2 FQGNSA come from the germline V gene. The CDR3 sequence is 15 residues long. The CDR3 sequence: CASSHRTENTGELFF. CDR3 nucleotide sequence: TGTGCCAGCAGCCACAGGACGGAGAACACCGGGGAGCTGTTTTTT.

J is TRBJ2-3 and V is TRBV19; 7 nucleotides line up with TRBD2. The CDR3 is 15 residues long. The trim removed 3 bases at V and 4 bases at J, leaving 7 bases unmatched. CDR1 and CDR2 (germline): LNHDA, SQIVND (reference sequence). The CDR3 here is CASSISGGSADTQYF. Here the CDR3 DNA reads TGTGCCAGTAGTATCTCTGGCGGGAGCGCAGATACGCAGTATTTT.

The V and J genes are TRBV19 and TRBJ2-7; D is undetermined. Trimming cost V 3 bases and J 1 base, with 10 bases left between them. Germline V CDR1 and CDR2: LNHDA, SQIVND (reference sequence). The CDR3 runs to 14 residues. CDR3 loop: CASSIWQKSYEQYF. DNA for the CDR3: TGTGCCAGTAGTATCTGGCAGAAGTCCTACGAGCAGTACTTC.